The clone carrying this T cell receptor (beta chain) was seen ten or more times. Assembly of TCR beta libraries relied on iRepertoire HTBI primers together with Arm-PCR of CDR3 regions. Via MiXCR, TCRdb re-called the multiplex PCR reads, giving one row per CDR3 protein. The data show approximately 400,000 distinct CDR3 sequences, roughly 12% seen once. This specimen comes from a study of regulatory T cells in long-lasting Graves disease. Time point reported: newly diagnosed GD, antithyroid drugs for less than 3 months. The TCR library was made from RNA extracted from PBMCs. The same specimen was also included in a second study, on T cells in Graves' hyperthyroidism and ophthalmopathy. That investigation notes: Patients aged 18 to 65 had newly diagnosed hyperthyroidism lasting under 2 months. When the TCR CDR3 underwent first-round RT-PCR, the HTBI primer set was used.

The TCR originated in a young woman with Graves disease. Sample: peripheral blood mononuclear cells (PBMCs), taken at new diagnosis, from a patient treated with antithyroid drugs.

The DNA of the CDR3 is TGTGCCAGCAGCCCACACCGGTGGGGCTTTAGGGAGACCCAGTACTTC. Its protein is CASSPHRWGFRETQYF. V is TRBV7-2 and J is TRBJ2-5, with a tentative D call TRBD1 (5 bases). The V gene lost 5 bases and the J gene lost 5 bases, with 21 bases spanning the gap. The length of the CDR3 is 16 residues. Germline CDR1 is SGHTA and CDR2 is FQGNSA.